This TCR beta chain was profiled in a study of shared clonotypes between healthy human individuals. Study-wide points: Memory subsets generally showed lower estimated richness than naive subsets.

Germline lookup yields CDR1 SGDLS and CDR2 YYNGEE. V was cut by 2 bases and J by 5 bases, with 10 bases left in between. This CDR3 has 13 residues. Several immunoSEQ plates held equal portions of the genomic DNA taken from each subset. Sorted-subset replicate PCR reactions were performed with around 200 ng DNA, corresponding to 25,000 to 35,000 T cell genomes. Sequencing used immunoSEQ multiplex PCR; TCRdb keeps in-frame clones, though not all of them. The sample holds around 1,900,000 clones, just over 90% seen once. Only CD45RO-negative cells positively selected for CCR7 counted as naive CD8 cells, so terminally differentiated effector memory CD45RA+ cells were excluded. Concerning this clone: Its antigen remains unidentified. This specimen includes other DNA sequences encoding the same CDR3.

The clonotype was recovered from a man aged 18-30 years in good health. Some clones in this sample may be carry-over from other donors' samples. Source material: naive CD8+ T cells from PBMCs. This chain uses TRBV9 with TRBJ1-1, with TRBD1 as a possible D gene (5 bases). This CDR3 reads CASSVWGNTEAFF. The CDR3 DNA sequence: TGTGCCAGCAGCGTTTGGGGGAATACTGAAGCTTTCTTT.